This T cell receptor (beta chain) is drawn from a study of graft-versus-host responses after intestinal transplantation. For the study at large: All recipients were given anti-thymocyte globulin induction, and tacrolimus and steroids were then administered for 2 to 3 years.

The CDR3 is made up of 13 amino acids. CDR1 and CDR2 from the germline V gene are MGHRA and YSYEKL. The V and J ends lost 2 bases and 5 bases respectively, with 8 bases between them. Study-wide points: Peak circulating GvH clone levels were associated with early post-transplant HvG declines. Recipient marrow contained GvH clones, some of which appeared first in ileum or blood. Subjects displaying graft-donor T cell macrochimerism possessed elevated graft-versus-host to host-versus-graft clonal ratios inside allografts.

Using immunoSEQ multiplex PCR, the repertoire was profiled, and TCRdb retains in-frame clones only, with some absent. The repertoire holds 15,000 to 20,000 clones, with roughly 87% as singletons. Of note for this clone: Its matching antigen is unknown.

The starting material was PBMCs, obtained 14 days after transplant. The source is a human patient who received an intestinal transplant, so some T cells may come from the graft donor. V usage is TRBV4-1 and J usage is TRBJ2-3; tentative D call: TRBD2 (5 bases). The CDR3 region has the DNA TGCGCCAGCAGCCAAATCGGGGAAGATACGCAGTATTTT. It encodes CASSQIGEDTQYF.